A selection of T cell receptor beta chains follows, all from one sample in a study of Graves' ophthalmopathy and Graves' hyperthyroidism. TCRdb re-analysed the multiplex PCR reads in MiXCR, keeping a single row per CDR3 protein. The sample records 57,000 or so distinct CDR3 sequences, roughly half being singletons. The specimen sequenced was peripheral blood. The origin of the receptors is an adult woman with Graves' ophthalmopathy. Both conserved end residues are part of each CDR3. Each record gives: CDR3 DNA, CDR3 protein, clone size, V gene, J gene, D gene. D genes are given only for firm matches. Clone size is shown for a subset of rows, as once, few, many or a class of expanded clone.

TGCAGCGTTGTTGGGTTGGAGAGGGCTGGAAACACCATATATTTT	CSVVGLERAGNTIYF	once	TRBV29-1	TRBJ1-3	.
TGCAGCGCCCGGGACAACTATAATTCACCCCTCCACTTT	CSARDNYNSPLHF	medium-sized	TRBV29-1	TRBJ1-6	.
TGTGCCAGCAGTTCCAATCAAAGGGGTTCAGCCCTCCACTTT	CASSSNQRGSALHF	many	TRBV12-3/TRBV12-4	TRBJ1-6	.
TGCAGTGCTAGGGACAGTGCTAGCACAGATACGCAGTATTTT	CSARDSASTDTQYF	many	TRBV20-1	TRBJ2-3	.
TGTGCCAGCAGCTTAGAAGGGGGCTCGTACCGAAATGAGCAGTTCTTC	CASSLEGGSYRNEQFF	many	TRBV7-6	TRBJ2-1	TRBD1
TGTGCCTGGACCCGAATTAGCGCTGAAGCTTTCTTT	CAWTRISAEAFF	few	TRBV30	TRBJ1-1	.
TGTGCCAGCAGCCCGGGACAGTCCTACTACGAGCAGTACTTC	CASSPGQSYYEQYF	many	TRBV5-6	TRBJ2-7	TRBD1
TGTGCCAGCAGCTTGGAGGTAGTCCCCTACGAGCAGTACTTC	CASSLEVVPYEQYF	.	TRBV5-5	TRBJ2-7	.
TGTGCCAGCACCAATATTCCGGGATCGAAGGATGGCTACACCTTC	CASTNIPGSKDGYTF	few	TRBV9	TRBJ1-2	.
TGTGCCACACAGGAAACCTACGAGCAGTACTTC	CATQETYEQYF	.	TRBV10-3	TRBJ2-7	.
TGCAGTGCTAACCGGGACACCAATCAGCCCCAGCATTTT	CSANRDTNQPQHF	many	TRBV20-1	TRBJ1-5	.
TGTGCCAGCAGCCTCCGGGGGTGGGCGGATCTCCATGAGCAGTTCTTC	CASSLRGWADLHEQFF	.	TRBV7-2	TRBJ2-1	.
TGCAGTGCCCACGGCGGGAGGAATGAGCAGTTCTTC	CSAHGGRNEQFF	few	TRBV20-1	TRBJ2-1	TRBD2
TGTGCCAGCGGCTTAAGGGGCACCGGGGGGCTGTTTTTT	CASGLRGTGGLFF	.	TRBV7-3	TRBJ2-2	.
TGTGCCAGCAGTTTAGCAGGGGGGTCGGGAACTGAAGCTTTCTTT	CASSLAGGSGTEAFF	many	TRBV12-3/TRBV12-4	TRBJ1-1	.
TGTGCCAGCTCCCCGGGGAGTTATGAGACCCAGTACTTC	CASSPGSYETQYF	many	TRBV9	TRBJ2-5	.
TGTGCCAGCAGTTACCGGGACAGCCTCACAGATACGCAGTATTTT	CASSYRDSLTDTQYF	many	TRBV6-5	TRBJ2-3	TRBD1
TGCAGTGCTTTACCGGGACAGGGGGACACTGAAGCTTTCTTT	CSALPGQGDTEAFF	.	TRBV20-1	TRBJ1-1	TRBD1
TGTGCCAGCAGCCCGGGACGGATGCTAGCCAAAAACATTCAGTACTTC	CASSPGRMLAKNIQYF	many	TRBV6-2/TRBV6-3	TRBJ2-4	.
TGCGCCAGCAGCTTGGAGGGGGCCCACGGGGATGCGCAGTATTTT	CASSLEGAHGDAQYF	many	TRBV5-1	TRBJ2-3	TRBD1
TGTGCCAGTAGCATGGGACTAGCGGGTATTCAAGAGACCCAGTACTTC	CASSMGLAGIQETQYF	many	TRBV19	TRBJ2-5	TRBD2
TGTGCCAGCAGCTTAGGGGGCCGGAACTATGGCTACACCTTC	CASSLGGRNYGYTF	.	TRBV7-9	TRBJ1-2	.
TGTGCCAGCAGCATGGCCCCAGCCAAGCAGTTCTTC	CASSMAPAKQFF	.	TRBV5-6	TRBJ2-1	.
TGTGCCAGCAGCCCCTTCCAGGGGGATGAGCAGTTCTTC	CASSPFQGDEQFF	medium-sized	TRBV7-3	TRBJ2-1	TRBD1
TGTGCCACCAGTGACCCTGTAGCGGGATCACCTTACAATGAGCAGTTCTTC	CATSDPVAGSPYNEQFF	medium-sized	TRBV24-1	TRBJ2-1	TRBD2
TGTGCCAGCAGCTCACCGCGTTGGGACACTGAAGCTTTCTTT	CASSSPRWDTEAFF	.	TRBV7-2	TRBJ1-1	.
TGTGCCAGACAGGGAGGGGGAGAGGGGGCAGCTCAGCCCCAGCATTTT	CARQGGGEGAAQPQHF	.	TRBV11-1	TRBJ1-5	TRBD1
TGCAGTGCTAGGGACGGGGGCAGGGAGAATCAGCCCCAGCATTTT	CSARDGGRENQPQHF	many	TRBV20-1	TRBJ1-5	.
TGTGCCAGCACGCCGGGACAGGGTTACGAGCAGTACTTC	CASTPGQGYEQYF	.	TRBV25-1	TRBJ2-7	TRBD1
TGTGCCAGCAGTTACGAGGGAGCTCGGTACGAGCAGTACTTC	CASSYEGARYEQYF	many	TRBV2	TRBJ2-7	.
TGTGCCAGGGGGGGAACTAGCGGGAGTTACGAGCAGTACTTC	CARGGTSGSYEQYF	many	TRBV2	TRBJ2-7	TRBD2
TGTGCCAGCAGCCAAGATCAGACGGCCTATGGCTACACCTTC	CASSQDQTAYGYTF	many	TRBV3-1	TRBJ1-2	.
TGTGCCAGTAGTATTGGCGGGCGGGGGGCCAACGTCCTGACTTTC	CASSIGGRGANVLTF	once	TRBV19	TRBJ2-6	.
TGCAGTGCTAGAGATGAAAAGCGGGAGCTGTTTTTT	CSARDEKRELFF	.	TRBV20-1	TRBJ2-2	.
TGTGCCAGCAGAACATCCGGGACATCAACCTACGAGCAGTACTTC	CASRTSGTSTYEQYF	many	TRBV28	TRBJ2-7	.
TGCGCCAGCAGCCAAGATCCGTTTCAGGGGGCGCGGACCGGGGAGCTGTTTTTT	CASSQDPFQGARTGELFF	many	TRBV4-3	TRBJ2-2	TRBD1
TGTGCCACTCTCATGGGGGGCTACTTC	CATLMGGYF	.	TRBV19	TRBJ2-7	.
TGTGCCAGCAGCCAAGAAATCAACTATGGCTACACCTTC	CASSQEINYGYTF	many	TRBV14	TRBJ1-2	.
TGTGCCAGCAGCTTGATGTCGGCCAGGAGCATTCAGTACTTC	CASSLMSARSIQYF	many	TRBV7-2	TRBJ2-4	.
TGTGCCAGCACCCCGGACAGGGGGGGAATTAACACCGGGGAGCTGTTTTTT	CASTPDRGGINTGELFF	many	TRBV9	TRBJ2-2	TRBD1
TGCAGTGCACGGGCCATAAAATCCTACGAGCAGTACTTC	CSARAIKSYEQYF	many	TRBV20-1	TRBJ2-7	.
TGCAGTGCTAAGGGCCCTCTGGGCCATGAGCAGTTCTTC	CSAKGPLGHEQFF	many	TRBV20-1	TRBJ2-1	.
TGTGCCAGCAGCTTAGAGGCTGGGCTAGCGGGAGTTAACGAGCAGTACTTC	CASSLEAGLAGVNEQYF	.	TRBV7-2	TRBJ2-7	TRBD2
TGCGCCAGCAGCCACGTTTCTAGCGGGAGCTATGAGCAGTTCTTC	CASSHVSSGSYEQFF	many	TRBV4-1	TRBJ2-1	TRBD2
TGTGCCAGCAGCTTGGGCAGTTACGACAATGAGCAGTCCTTC	CASSLGSYDNEQSF	.	TRBV7-9	TRBJ2-1	.
TGTGCCAGCAGCTACAGACGGAGTAGCAATCAGCCCCAGCATTTT	CASSYRRSSNQPQHF	many	TRBV6-2/TRBV6-3	TRBJ1-5	.
TGTGCCAGTAGTATGAGGACAGAGAACTATGGCTACACCTTC	CASSMRTENYGYTF	many	TRBV19	TRBJ1-2	.
TGTGCCAGCAGAGACAGGGGTAAAGAGACCCAGTACTTC	CASRDRGKETQYF	many	TRBV6-5	TRBJ2-5	TRBD1
TGTGCCACCAGCAGAGGACAAGGGAACTACGAGCAGTACTTC	CATSRGQGNYEQYF	.	TRBV15	TRBJ2-7	.
TGTGCCAGCAGCCTCGGGTGGCCAAGGGAGCTGTTTTTT	CASSLGWPRELFF	.	TRBV11-2	TRBJ2-2	.
TGCGCCAGCAGCTCCGGGCAAGTTGAAGCTTTCTTT	CASSSGQVEAFF	.	TRBV7-2	TRBJ1-1	.
TGTGCCAGCAGCTTAGAAGGTTTCACTGAAGCTTTCTTT	CASSLEGFTEAFF	many	TRBV7-2	TRBJ1-1	.
TGTGCCTGGACGCGGGGGCTCGACGAAAAACTGTTTTTT	CAWTRGLDEKLFF	.	TRBV30	TRBJ1-4	.
TGTGCCAGCAGCCCCGTTTCCGGGGACGGAGAGTACTTC	CASSPVSGDGEYF	many	TRBV12-3/TRBV12-4	TRBJ2-5	.
TGTGCCAGCAGCCAGGGGACCCAGTACTTC	CASSQGTQYF	few	TRBV7-2	TRBJ2-5	.
TGCAGCCCTACCGGGGCGGGCCCTGAAAAACTGTTTTTT	CSPTGAGPEKLFF	many	TRBV20-1	TRBJ1-4	.